Given below is one T cell receptor beta chain in context. Its antigen is not yet known. No quality values exist for individual bases; no much larger clone is one base distant. This entry comes from a study of blood T cell repertoires in COVID-19 (TCRdb year 2020). Concerning the study at large: Collaborator samples came from the United States, Italy and Spain and covered acute and convalescent phases of COVID-19. The material from the prospective study consisted of cDNA or gDNA derived from T cells, B-cell-depleted T cells, or PBMCs. Deeply sampled blood TCRbeta repertoires from subjects exposed to, actively infected with, or recovered from COVID-19 were included in the dataset. The repertoires were released in a freely available public database meant as a resource for research on the immune response to SARS-CoV-2. The samples were drawn from the first 160 participants of the ongoing ImmuneRACE study and from over a thousand subjects provided by 6 global collaborators. The sample metadata nearly always contained a de-identified subject ID, COVID-19 status, age in years and sex. HLA class I and class II types, where available, came from metadata supplied by the sample provider rather than from assay-based typing.

Another Seattle source contributed samples from volunteer blood donors who had recovered from COVID-19. Collaborating institutions collected whole blood in K2EDTA tubes following their own protocols. For TCRbeta analysis, collaborators shipped samples in one of three forms: frozen whole blood, isolated PBMCs, or DNA extracted from either of those sample types. The germline V gene gives CDR1 as SGHTA and CDR2 as FQGNSA. The CDR3 covers 16 residues, taking in both the cysteine and the phenylalanine. Solely the CDR3 DNA is kept, with 48 bases framed from the first base. Germline trimming amounts to 0 bases on V and 6 bases on J, with 8 as the count of junction bases outside the gene matches. TCRbeta CDR3 regions were amplified from genomic DNA using the immunoSEQ Assay, a bias-controlled multiplex PCR. The study's own analysis went as follows. Nucleated cell counts per sample were estimated from amplification of reference gene primers within the assay. To quantify the absolute abundance of each unique TCRbeta CDR3 rearrangement, sequence reads were collapsed and filtered. For each sample, productive Simpson clonality was calculated by taking the square root of Simpson's diversity index across productive rearrangements. TCRdb obtained this table from immuneACCESS and retained in-frame rearrangements with V and J assigned. These tables miss some clones; where compared with another copy, unresolved V genes account for less than half of the shortfall, and the remainder is unexplained. V and J calls and clone size follow that table, whereas D and trimming were derived from the DNA. The sample contains some 290,000 clones, roughly 87% of them found a single time. Of the sample, 2% to 2.5% falls within the top ten clones.

Study-wide findings and limitations: The quantity of clinical and demographic metadata differed by source and by participant and was supplied without curation.

The rearrangement combines TRBV7-2 with TRBJ2-7, and TRBD2 matches 10 of the central bases. This receptor was taken from a woman aged 50 to 65 who had recovered from COVID-19. Sample: peripheral blood. The nucleotide sequence reads TGTGCCAGCAGCTTAGCCGTTGCTAGCGGGAGCCCCGAGCAGTACTTC. Its product reads: CASSLAVASGSPEQYF.